This T cell receptor beta chain derives from a study of CD8 T cells in Susac syndrome. The V gene's germline CDR1 is LNHNV and CDR2 YYDKDF (reference sequence). The CDR3 runs 13 residues. V lost 4 bases and J 6 bases, leaving 10 bases between the germline ends. RNA amounts of about 0.5 to 1 ug underwent reverse transcription with random hexamers. Across 54 Vbeta and 13 Jbeta, TCR beta CDR3 was amplified with immunoSEQ multiplex PCR. A single record per CDR3 protein comes from TCRdb applying MiXCR to the immunoSEQ multiplex PCR reads. This sample has roughly 140,000 distinct CDR3 sequences; approximately 94% occur once, and the top ten carry more than 0.2%. The study sequenced TCR beta in blood CD8+ and CD4+ T cells. CD8+ and CD4+ T cells were negatively isolated; TEMRA cells were FACS-enriched.

The material sequenced was CD8+ T cells from PBMCs. The clonotype comes from a human donor with multiple sclerosis. The chain links TRBV15 to TRBJ2-1; maybe TRBD2 (5 bases). The DNA for the CDR3 is TGTGCCACCAGCAAATCCCGGGGCAATGAGCAGTTCTTC. It translates to CATSKSRGNEQFF.